The clone carrying this T cell receptor beta chain was found a few times. This CDR3 has 13 amino acids. CDR1 SEHNR and CDR2 FQNEAQ come from the germline V gene (reference sequence). Trimming cost V 5 bases and J 7 bases, with 14 bases left between them. The data were taken from a study of blood T cell repertoires in COVID-19. Overall study: The origin of the acute and convalescent COVID-19 samples was the United States, Italy and Spain. PBMCs, B-cell-depleted T cells, or T cells were the source of the cDNA or gDNA that made up the material.

In the original workflow: How many nucleated cells were present was estimated from reference gene primer amplification. Only in-frame clones appear in the TCRdb table, and some are missing; sequencing was by immunoSEQ multiplex PCR. Clonal size and the V and J genes are those of that table, whereas D and trimming came from the DNA. Among roughly 94,000 clones listed, approximately 80% were seen once. The sequence was collected from a man aged 60 to 75 with acute or convalescent COVID-19. The chain is built from TRBV7-9 and TRBJ1-2; D possibly corresponds to TRBD1 (5 bases). The sequencing sample was made of peripheral blood. The CDR3 DNA is TGTGCCAGCAGCCTAGACAGTGTTTTTGGCTACACCTTC. Translated, it gives CASSLDSVFGYTF.